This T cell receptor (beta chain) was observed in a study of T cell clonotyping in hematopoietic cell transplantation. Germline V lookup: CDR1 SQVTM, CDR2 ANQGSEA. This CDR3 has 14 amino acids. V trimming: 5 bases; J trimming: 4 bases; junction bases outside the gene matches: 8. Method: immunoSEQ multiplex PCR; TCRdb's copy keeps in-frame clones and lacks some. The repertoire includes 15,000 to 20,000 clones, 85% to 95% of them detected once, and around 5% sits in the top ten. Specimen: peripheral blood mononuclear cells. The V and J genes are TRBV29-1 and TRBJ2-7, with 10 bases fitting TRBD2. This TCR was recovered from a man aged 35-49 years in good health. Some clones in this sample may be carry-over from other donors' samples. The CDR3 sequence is CSVQRASGGYEQYF. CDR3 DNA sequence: TGCAGCGTTCAGAGGGCTAGCGGGGGATACGAGCAGTACTTC.